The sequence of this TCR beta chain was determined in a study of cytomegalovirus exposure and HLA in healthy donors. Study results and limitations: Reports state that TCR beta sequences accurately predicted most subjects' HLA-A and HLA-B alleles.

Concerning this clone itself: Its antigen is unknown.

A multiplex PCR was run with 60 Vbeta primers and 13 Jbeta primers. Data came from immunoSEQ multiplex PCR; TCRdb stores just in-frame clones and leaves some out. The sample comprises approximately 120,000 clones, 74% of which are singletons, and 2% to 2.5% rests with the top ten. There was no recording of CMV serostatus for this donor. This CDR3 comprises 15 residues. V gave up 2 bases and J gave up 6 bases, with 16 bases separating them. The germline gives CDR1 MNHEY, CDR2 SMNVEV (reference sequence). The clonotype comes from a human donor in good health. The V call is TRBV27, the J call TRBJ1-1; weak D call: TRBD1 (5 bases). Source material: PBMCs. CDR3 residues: CASSLGAGRSAEAFF. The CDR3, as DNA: TGTGCCAGCAGTTTAGGGGCCGGCCGGTCTGCTGAAGCTTTCTTT.